These T cell receptor beta chains were read from a single sample in a study of cytomegalovirus exposure and HLA in healthy donors. The assay was immunoSEQ multiplex PCR, and TCRdb's table has in-frame clones only and misses some. The data show around 90,000 clones, roughly 67% seen once. Sequenced material: PBMCs. These receptors were collected from a human donor in good health. Each CDR3 is given with its conserved first and last residue. Each record gives: J gene, D gene, V gene, clone size, CDR3 DNA, CDR3 protein. The D gene is left open where the match is weak. Only some rows state a clone size, as once, few, many or a class for expanded clones.

j_call: TRBJ2-3; d_call: TRBD2; v_call: TRBV7-2; clone_size: -; cdr3_nt: TGTGCCAGCAGCCGCACTAGCGGGGGGACAGATACGCAGTATTTT; cdr3_aa: CASSRTSGGTDTQYF
j_call: TRBJ2-2; d_call: -; v_call: TRBV4-1; clone_size: -; cdr3_nt: TGCGCCAGCAGGGGGGGGCGGGGTGCCGGTAGCGGGGAGCTGTTTTTT; cdr3_aa: CASRGGRGAGSGELFF
j_call: TRBJ1-2; d_call: -; v_call: TRBV30; clone_size: few; cdr3_nt: TGTGCCTGGAGTGTACAAGGGAAGGGGGGCTACACCTTC; cdr3_aa: CAWSVQGKGGYTF
j_call: TRBJ2-3; d_call: TRBD2; v_call: TRBV9; clone_size: -; cdr3_nt: TGTGCCAGCAGCGTAGGAGGGCGGGGGGGCAAAACAGATACGCAGTATTTT; cdr3_aa: CASSVGGRGGKTDTQYF
j_call: TRBJ2-1; d_call: TRBD2; v_call: TRBV7-3; clone_size: -; cdr3_nt: TGTGCCAGCAGCTTGGGGCGGGGGAAATACAATGAGCAGTTCTTC; cdr3_aa: CASSLGRGKYNEQFF
j_call: TRBJ1-6; d_call: -; v_call: TRBV4-1; clone_size: few; cdr3_nt: TGCGCCAGCAGCCAAGGAGGATCTTCACCCCTCCACTTT; cdr3_aa: CASSQGGSSPLHF
j_call: TRBJ2-5; d_call: -; v_call: TRBV5-1; clone_size: once; cdr3_nt: TGCGCCAGCAGCTGGACAGCCGAAGAGACCCAGTACTTC; cdr3_aa: CASSWTAEETQYF
j_call: TRBJ2-7; d_call: -; v_call: TRBV27; clone_size: -; cdr3_nt: TGTGCCAGCAGTTTATTCGGTGGACATACCTACGAGCAGTACTTC; cdr3_aa: CASSLFGGHTYEQYF
j_call: TRBJ1-1; d_call: -; v_call: TRBV4-1; clone_size: -; cdr3_nt: TGCGCCACCTCGAGGGGGATGAACACTGAAGCTTTCTTT; cdr3_aa: CATSRGMNTEAFF
j_call: TRBJ2-3; d_call: -; v_call: TRBV18; clone_size: -; cdr3_nt: TGTGCCAGCTCACCTAGCAGGGTAGATACGCAGTATTTT; cdr3_aa: CASSPSRVDTQYF
j_call: TRBJ1-2; d_call: -; v_call: TRBV6-6; clone_size: few; cdr3_nt: TGTGCCAGCAACGGCGCGATTGACTACAATGGCTACACCTTC; cdr3_aa: CASNGAIDYNGYTF
j_call: TRBJ2-1; d_call: -; v_call: TRBV5-1; clone_size: few; cdr3_nt: TGCGCCAGCAGCCTTCACGGGGACTACAATGAGCAGTTCTTC; cdr3_aa: CASSLHGDYNEQFF
j_call: TRBJ1-1; d_call: -; v_call: TRBV19; clone_size: -; cdr3_nt: TGTGCCAGTAGTATACGTCACGGGGGGAACACTGAAGCTTTCTTT; cdr3_aa: CASSIRHGGNTEAFF
j_call: TRBJ1-1; d_call: TRBD1; v_call: TRBV5-4; clone_size: -; cdr3_nt: TGTGCCAGCAGCCCAAGAAGGACAGGGACCACTGAAGCTTTCTTT; cdr3_aa: CASSPRRTGTTEAFF
j_call: TRBJ1-1; d_call: -; v_call: TRBV18; clone_size: -; cdr3_nt: TGTGCCAGCTCACTGCTTGGACAAACTGAAGCTTTCTTT; cdr3_aa: CASSLLGQTEAFF
j_call: TRBJ1-2; d_call: -; v_call: TRBV9; clone_size: -; cdr3_nt: TGTGCCAGCAGCGTAGGGATCACAGTTAACTATGGCTACACCTTC; cdr3_aa: CASSVGITVNYGYTF
j_call: TRBJ1-1; d_call: -; v_call: TRBV7-9; clone_size: few; cdr3_nt: TGTGCCAGCAGCTTAAGTGTCGGCACTGAAGCTTTCTTT; cdr3_aa: CASSLSVGTEAFF
j_call: TRBJ1-6; d_call: -; v_call: TRBV5-1; clone_size: -; cdr3_nt: TGCGCCAGCAGCTTGGACCCCCGCAGGACTATGAATAATTCACCCCTCCACTTT; cdr3_aa: CASSLDPRRTMNNSPLHF
j_call: TRBJ2-5; d_call: -; v_call: TRBV2; clone_size: -; cdr3_nt: TGTGCCAGCAAGGACGCAGGGGAAGGTGAGACCCAGTACTTC; cdr3_aa: CASKDAGEGETQYF